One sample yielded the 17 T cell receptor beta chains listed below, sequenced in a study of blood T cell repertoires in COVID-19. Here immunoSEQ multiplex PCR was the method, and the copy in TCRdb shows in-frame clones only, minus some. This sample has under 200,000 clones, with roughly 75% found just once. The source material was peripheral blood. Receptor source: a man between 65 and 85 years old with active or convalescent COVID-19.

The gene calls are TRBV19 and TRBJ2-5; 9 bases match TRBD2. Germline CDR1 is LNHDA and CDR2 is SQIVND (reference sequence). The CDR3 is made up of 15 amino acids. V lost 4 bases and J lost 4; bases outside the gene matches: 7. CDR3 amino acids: CASSRVAGAGETQYF. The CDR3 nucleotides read TGTGCCAGTAGTAGGGTAGCGGGAGCGGGAGAGACCCAGTACTTC.

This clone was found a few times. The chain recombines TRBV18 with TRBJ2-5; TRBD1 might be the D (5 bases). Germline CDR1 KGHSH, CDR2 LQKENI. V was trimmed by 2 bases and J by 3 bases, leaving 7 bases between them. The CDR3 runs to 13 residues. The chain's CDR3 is CASSPTREETQYF. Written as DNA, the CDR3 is TGTGCCAGCTCACCAACCAGGGAAGAGACCCAGTACTTC. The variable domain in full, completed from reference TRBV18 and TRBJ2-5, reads NAGVMQNPRHLVRRRGQEARLRCSPMKGHSHVYWYRQLPEEGLKFMVYLQKENIIDESGMPKERFSAEFPKEGPSILRIQQVVRGDSAAYFCASSPTREETQYFGPGTRLLVL.

The CDR3 loop reads CASSYSNPGDYGYTF. The CDR3 nucleotides are TGTGCCAGCAGTTACTCGAATCCGGGGGACTATGGCTACACCTTC. The chain combines TRBV6-2 or TRBV6-3 with TRBJ1-2; D perhaps matches TRBD1 (5 bases). This CDR3 is built from 15 residues. The V end lost 0 bases, the J end lost 3 bases, and 11 bases lay between the germline ends. CDR1 and CDR2 from the germline V gene are MNHEY and SVGEGT.

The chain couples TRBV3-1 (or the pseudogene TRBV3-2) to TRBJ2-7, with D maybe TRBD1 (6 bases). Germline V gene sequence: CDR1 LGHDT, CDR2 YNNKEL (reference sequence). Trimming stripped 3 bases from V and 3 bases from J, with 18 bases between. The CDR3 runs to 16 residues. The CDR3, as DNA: TGTGCCAGCAGCCACCAAAGCACAGGGTTAGGCTACGAGCAGTACTTC. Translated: CASSHQSTGLGYEQYF.

The CDR3 DNA follows: TGTGCCAGCCAGCGGGGTCAGAGCACAGATACGCAGTATTTT. This gives the protein CASQRGQSTDTQYF. The chain uses TRBV3-1 (or the pseudogene TRBV3-2) and TRBJ2-3; TRBD2 aligns across 7 bases. Trimming took 8 bases from V and 0 from J; bases not matched to a gene: 5. This CDR3 is built from 14 residues. CDR1 and CDR2 from the germline V gene are LGHDT and YNNKEL (reference sequence).

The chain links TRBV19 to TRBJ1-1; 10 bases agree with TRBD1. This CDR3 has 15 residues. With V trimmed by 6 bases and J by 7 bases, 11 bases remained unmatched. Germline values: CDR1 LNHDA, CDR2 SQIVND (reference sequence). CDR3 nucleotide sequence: TGTGCCAGTAGCGAAAGACAGGGGGCGGTGATTGAAGCTTTCTTT. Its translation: CASSERQGAVIEAFF.

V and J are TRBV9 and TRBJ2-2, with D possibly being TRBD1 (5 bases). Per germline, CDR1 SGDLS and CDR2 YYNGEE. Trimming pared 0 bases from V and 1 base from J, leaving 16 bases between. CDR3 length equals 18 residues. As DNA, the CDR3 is TGTGCCAGCAGCGTAGGGGTGTCGAGGACAAGGAACACCGGGGAGCTGTTTTTT. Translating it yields CASSVGVSRTRNTGELFF. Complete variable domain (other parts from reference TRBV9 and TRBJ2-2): DSGVTQTPKHLITATGQRVTLRCSPRSGDLSVYWYQQSLDQGLQFLIQYYNGEERAKGNILERFSAQQFPDLHSELNLSSLELGDSALYFCASSVGVSRTRNTGELFFGEGSRLTVL.

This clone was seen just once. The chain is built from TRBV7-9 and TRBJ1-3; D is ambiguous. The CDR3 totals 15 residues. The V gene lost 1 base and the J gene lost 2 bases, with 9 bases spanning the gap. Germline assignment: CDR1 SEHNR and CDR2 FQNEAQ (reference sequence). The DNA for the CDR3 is TGTGCCAGCAGCTTAGAGTCGGGGACTGGAAACACCATATATTTT. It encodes CASSLESGTGNTIYF.

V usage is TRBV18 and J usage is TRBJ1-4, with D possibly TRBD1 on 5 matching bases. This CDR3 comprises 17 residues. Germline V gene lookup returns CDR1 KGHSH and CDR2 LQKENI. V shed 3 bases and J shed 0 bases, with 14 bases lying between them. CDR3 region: CASSPAGGLATNEKLFF. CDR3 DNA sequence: TGTGCCAGCTCACCTGCGGGGGGACTCGCAACTAATGAAAAACTGTTTTTT.

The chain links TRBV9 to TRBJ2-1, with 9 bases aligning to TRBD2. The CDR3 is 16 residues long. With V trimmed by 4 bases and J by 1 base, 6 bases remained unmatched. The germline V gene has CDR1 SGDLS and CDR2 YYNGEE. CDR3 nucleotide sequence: TGTGCCAGCAGCCCGAAAAGCGGGAGGTCCTACAATGAGCAGTTCTTC. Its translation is CASSPKSGRSYNEQFF.

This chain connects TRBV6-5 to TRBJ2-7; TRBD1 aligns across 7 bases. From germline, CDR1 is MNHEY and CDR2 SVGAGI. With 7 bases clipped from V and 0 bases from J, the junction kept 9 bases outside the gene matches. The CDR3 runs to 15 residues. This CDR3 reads CASTSGTVNSYEQYF. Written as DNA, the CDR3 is TGTGCCAGCACTTCCGGGACAGTAAACTCCTACGAGCAGTACTTC.

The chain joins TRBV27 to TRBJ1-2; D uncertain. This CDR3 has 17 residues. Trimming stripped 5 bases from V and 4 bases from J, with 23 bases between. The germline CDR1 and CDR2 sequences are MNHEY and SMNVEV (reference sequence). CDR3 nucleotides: TGTGCCAGCAGTCCCAACTTCGGGCCCTCGGGGTTCTATGGCTACACCTTC. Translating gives CASSPNFGPSGFYGYTF.

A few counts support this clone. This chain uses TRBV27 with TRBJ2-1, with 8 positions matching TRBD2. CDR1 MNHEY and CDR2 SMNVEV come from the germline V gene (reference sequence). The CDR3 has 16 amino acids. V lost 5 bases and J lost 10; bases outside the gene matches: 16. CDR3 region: CASSPAGGGLRGEQFF. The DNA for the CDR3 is TGTGCCAGCAGTCCCGCAGGCGGGGGGCTGAGGGGGGAGCAGTTCTTC.

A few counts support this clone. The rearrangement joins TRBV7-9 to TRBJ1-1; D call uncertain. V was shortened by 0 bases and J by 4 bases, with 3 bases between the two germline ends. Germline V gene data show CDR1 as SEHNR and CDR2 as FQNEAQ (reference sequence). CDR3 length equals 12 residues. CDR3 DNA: TGTGCCAGCAGCTTAGCCTTCACTGAAGCTTTCTTT. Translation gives CASSLAFTEAFF.

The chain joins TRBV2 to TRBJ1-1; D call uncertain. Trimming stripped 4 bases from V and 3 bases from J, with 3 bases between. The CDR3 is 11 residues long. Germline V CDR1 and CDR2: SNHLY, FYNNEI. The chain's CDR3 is CASSAYTEAFF. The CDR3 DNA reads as TGTGCCAGCAGTGCTTACACTGAAGCTTTCTTT.

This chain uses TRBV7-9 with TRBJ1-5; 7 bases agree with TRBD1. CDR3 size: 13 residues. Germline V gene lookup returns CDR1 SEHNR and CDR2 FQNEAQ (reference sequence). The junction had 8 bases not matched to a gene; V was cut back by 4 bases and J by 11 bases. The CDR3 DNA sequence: TGTGCCAGCAGCTCCGGAGACAGGGCGGCCCAGCATTTT. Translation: CASSSGDRAAQHF.

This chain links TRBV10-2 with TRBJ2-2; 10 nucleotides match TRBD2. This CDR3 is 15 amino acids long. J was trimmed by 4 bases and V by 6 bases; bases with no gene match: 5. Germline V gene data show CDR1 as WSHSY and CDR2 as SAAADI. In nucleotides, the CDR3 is TGCGCCAGCAGCGCTAGCGGGAGAGGCACCGGGGAGCTGTTTTTT. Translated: CASSASGRGTGELFF.